These 28 T cell receptor beta chains originate from one sample sequenced in a study of vaccination and CD4 T cells after COVID-19. These receptors have no known antigen. CD4+ T cells that had been cultured provided DNA sequenced with the Oncomine TCR Beta short-read assay. One entry per CDR3 protein, called by TCRdb with MiXCR from the PCR reads. The table includes about 15,000 distinct CDR3 sequences, 20% to 25% detected once. Treatment reported: roughly 10-day PBMC culture with coronavirus spike peptide pools or control peptides (ViraFEST assay). The sample in question was CD4+ T cells from blood, cultured in vitro, obtained before SARS-CoV-2 vaccination. These receptors originate from a human donor who received a COVID-19 vaccine.

This clonotype has a handful of counts. The chain uses TRBV7-2 and TRBJ1-2; 10 nucleotides align to TRBD1. CDR3 length equals 15 residues. Germline CDR1 SGHTA, CDR2 FQGNSA. Losses at the gene ends were 4 bases for V and 5 bases for J; bases not matched to a gene: 7. The CDR3, as DNA: TGTGCCAGCAGCTCTAGGACAGGGGGGATATATGGCTACACCTTC. Protein: CASSSRTGGIYGYTF.

This clonotype was seen more than once but under ten times. This chain links TRBV24-1 with TRBJ2-3; D not certain. Germline V gives CDR1 KGHDR, CDR2 SFDVKD. The CDR3 consists of 12 residues. V was trimmed by 3 bases and J by 8 bases, leaving 8 bases between them. CDR3 loop: CATSDTQGTQYF. The CDR3, as DNA: TGTGCCACCAGTGATACCCAAGGTACGCAGTATTTT.

Worth noting for this clonotype: This may arise from a read error, as a much more abundant clone is one base away. The V and J genes are TRBV7-8 and TRBJ1-5; a possible D gene is TRBD1 (5 bases). Trimming shortened V by 0 bases and J by 9 bases, and 15 bases separated the two germline ends. CDR1 and CDR2 from the germline V gene are SGHVS and FQNEAQ. CDR3 length: 15 residues. This CDR3 is CASSLAAGPVRPQHF. The CDR3 DNA follows: TGTGCCAGCAGCTTAGCGGCAGGGCCGGTTCGGCCCCAGCATTTT.

This clonotype was seen more than once but under ten times. The chain combines TRBV30 with TRBJ1-3; no reliable D call. Per the germline V gene, CDR1 is GTSNPN and CDR2 is SVGIG (reference sequence). The V end lost 4 bases, the J end lost 0 bases, and 7 bases lay between the germline ends. The length of the CDR3 is 13 residues. DNA for the CDR3: TGTGCCTGGAACAGAGGCTCTGGAAACACCATATATTTT. Translated, it gives CAWNRGSGNTIYF.

This rearrangement joins TRBV14 to TRBJ1-3, with D unclear. The CDR3 loop spans 16 amino acids. Germline values: CDR1 SGHDN, CDR2 FVKESK. Trimming removed 1 base from V and 0 bases from J, with 10 bases in between. The CDR3 loop reads CASSQVDGTSGNTIYF. The CDR3 bases are TGTGCCAGCAGCCAAGTTGACGGAACCTCTGGAAACACCATATATTTT.

This clonotype was detected only once. The chain links TRBV20-1 to TRBJ2-5; TRBD1 matches at 7 bases. The V and J ends lost 3 bases and 5 bases, in that order; junction bases with no gene match: 6. This CDR3 is built from 13 residues. The germline V gene encodes CDR1 DFQATT and CDR2 SNEGSKA (reference sequence). This CDR3 reads CSARYRGLETQYF. CDR3 in DNA: TGCAGTGCTAGGTACAGGGGCCTGGAGACCCAGTACTTC.

Points on this clonotype: An end of the junction differs from the germline gene, which may be a read error. This sequence joins TRBV28 and TRBJ2-3; TRBD2 is a possible D gene (5 bases). In germline, CDR1 is MDHEN, CDR2 SYDVKM. This CDR3 is 16 amino acids long. The CDR3, as DNA: TGTGCCAGCAGTTTTGGGTTACGGGATACGGCAGATATGCAGTATTTT. Its translation is CASSFGLRDTADMQYF.

This clonotype was observed a handful of times. V is TRBV20-1 and J is TRBJ2-7; 12 bases match TRBD2. V lost 6 bases to trimming and J lost 6 bases; unmatched junction nucleotides: 6. This CDR3 is built from 13 residues. Germline CDR1 and CDR2: DFQATT and SNEGSKA (reference sequence). The CDR3 coding sequence is TGCAGTGCCCTACTAGCGGGGGGTGGCGAGCAGTACTTC. Translation: CSALLAGGGEQYF.

A few counts support this clonotype. The chain uses TRBV7-8 and TRBJ2-1; maybe TRBD1 (6 bases). This CDR3 comprises 18 residues. V shed 6 bases and J shed 7 bases, with 28 bases lying between them. The germline gives CDR1 SGHVS, CDR2 FQNEAQ. CDR3 amino acids: CASRRSTGISPFANEQFF. The CDR3 nucleotides read TGTGCCAGCAGGCGGTCCACAGGGATATCCCCCTTCGCAAATGAGCAGTTCTTC.

In its sample, this clonotype was seen a few times. The chain carries TRBV29-1 and TRBJ2-7; a possible D gene is TRBD2 (7 bases). The CDR3 totals 12 residues. Germline V gene lookup returns CDR1 SQVTM and CDR2 ANQGSEA. The germline V and J ends were trimmed by 6 bases and 1 base, with 10 bases remaining between them. CDR3 protein: CSVGRGSYEQYF. The CDR3 region has the DNA TGCAGCGTGGGGAGGGGGTCCTACGAGCAGTACTTC.

This clonotype was seen a few times. The genes are TRBV6-1 and TRBJ1-4; 7 bases line up with TRBD1. The CDR3 has 13 amino acids. CDR1 is MNHNS, CDR2 SASEGT, per germline. With 5 bases clipped from V and 15 bases from J, the junction kept 12 bases outside the gene matches. CDR3 in DNA: TGTGCCAGCAGTATGACGACAGGGACTCTTGTGTTTTTT. It encodes CASSMTTGTLVFF.

This clonotype appeared a few times. At one of its ends the junction is not consistent with the germline gene, which may arise from a read error. The genes are TRBV6-1 and TRBJ1-5; 9 bases agree with TRBD1. CDR1 is MNHNS and CDR2 is SASEGT in the germline V gene. This CDR3 has 15 residues. CDR3: CASREGTGLRQPQHF. The CDR3 coding sequence is TGTGCCAGCAGAGAAGGGACAGGGTTGAGACAGCCCCAGCATTTT.

This chain joins TRBV6-1 and TRBJ2-1; tentatively, D is TRBD2 (6 bases). CDR1 is MNHNS and CDR2 is SASEGT in the germline V gene. This CDR3 is built from 15 residues. V gave up 11 bases and J gave up 6 bases, with 23 bases separating them. The CDR3 bases are TGTGCCTGCCGCGTTTCGCTAGCGCCCATCAATGAGCAGTTCTTC. This translates into CACRVSLAPINEQFF.

The genes are TRBV12-3 or TRBV12-4 and TRBJ1-1; D is possibly TRBD1 (5 bases). This CDR3 comprises 14 residues. V lost 3 bases and J lost 1, with 9 bases in between. CDR3 nucleotides: TGTGCCAGCAGTTTGGGACTGTGGAACACTGAAGCTTTCTTT. Encoded protein: CASSLGLWNTEAFF.

J is TRBJ2-7 and V is TRBV2, with a tentative D call TRBD1 (6 bases). The CDR3 has 12 amino acids. CDR1 is SNHLY, CDR2 FYNNEI, per germline. V lost 6 bases and J lost 6, with 12 bases in between. The CDR3 DNA is TGTGCCAGCAGGGTGGACAGTAGCGAGCAGTACTTC. Protein product: CASRVDSSEQYF.

V usage is TRBV24-1 and J usage is TRBJ2-1, with 8 bases fitting TRBD2. Germline CDR1 KGHDR, CDR2 SFDVKD. The junction had 11 bases not matched to a gene; V was cut back by 5 bases and J by 3 bases. The CDR3 extends over 17 amino acids. CDR3 nucleotides: TGTGCCACCAGTGCGGGGGGGGAGAGCCTCCGCTACAATGAGCAGTTCTTC. Translating gives CATSAGGESLRYNEQFF.

This clonotype occurred a few times. The V and J genes are TRBV4-1 and TRBJ2-1; 7 positions match TRBD2. Trimming took 0 bases from V and 6 from J; bases not matched to a gene: 8. The CDR3 contains 16 residues. Per germline, CDR1 MGHRA and CDR2 YSYEKL. For the CDR3, the DNA is TGCGCCAGCAGCCAAGATCGAGGGGAGGGTGGCAATGAGCAGTTCTTC. Its translation: CASSQDRGEGGNEQFF.

The chain couples TRBV6-2 or TRBV6-3 to TRBJ2-7, with 9 bases matching TRBD2. The CDR3 extends over 15 amino acids. Germline V CDR1 and CDR2: MNHEY, SVGEGT. Losses at the gene ends were 6 bases for V and 0 bases for J; bases not matched to a gene: 6. The CDR3 is CASRQLAGPSYEQYF. The CDR3 nucleotides read TGTGCCAGCAGGCAACTAGCGGGCCCCTCCTACGAGCAGTACTTC.

The chain links TRBV7-9 to TRBJ2-1; no clear D gene. The V end was cut by 5 bases, the J end by 0 bases, with 17 bases between. This CDR3 spans 17 amino acids. Germline values: CDR1 SEHNR, CDR2 FQNEAQ (reference sequence). CDR3 in amino acids: CASSAPVLFSSYNEQFF. The CDR3 DNA follows: TGTGCCAGCAGCGCGCCGGTACTATTTAGCTCCTACAATGAGCAGTTCTTC. Drawing the rest from reference TRBV7-9 and TRBJ2-1, the complete variable domain is DTGVSQNPRHKITKRGQNVTFRCDPISEHNRLYWYRQTLGQGPEFLTYFQNEAQLEKSRLLSDRFSAERPKGSFSTLEIQRTEQGDSAMYLCASSAPVLFSSYNEQFFGPGTRLTVL.

This clonotype is labeled medium-sized. The chain combines TRBV20-1 with TRBJ1-3; maybe TRBD1 (5 bases). The CDR3 length is 15 residues. The ends were cut back, 2 bases at V and 9 bases at J, with 20 bases in the middle. CDR1 DFQATT and CDR2 SNEGSKA come from the germline V gene (reference sequence). The CDR3 reads CSARSGADPDGTIYF. The CDR3 bases are TGCAGTGCTAGATCCGGGGCCGACCCCGACGGCACCATATATTTT.

J is TRBJ1-2 and V is TRBV6-2 or TRBV6-3, with D maybe TRBD1 (5 bases). The CDR3 length is 13 residues. Trimming removed 6 bases from V and 4 bases from J, with 12 bases in between. Germline V gene data show CDR1 as MNHEY and CDR2 as SVGEGT. CDR3: CASRPGGAYGYTF. CDR3 sequence (DNA): TGTGCCAGCAGACCAGGAGGGGCCTATGGCTACACCTTC.

Here the CDR3 DNA reads TGTGCCACCAGCAGACCCACCGGGGTAGGTAACTACGAGCAGTACTTC. Translation: CATSRPTGVGNYEQYF. V gene TRBV15 combines with J gene TRBJ2-7; weak D call: TRBD2 (5 bases). Germline V gene lookup returns CDR1 LNHNV and CDR2 YYDKDF (reference sequence). Trimming shortened V by 2 bases and J by 3 bases, and 17 bases separated the two germline ends. The CDR3 loop spans 16 amino acids.

This rearrangement joins TRBV5-1 to TRBJ2-2; D is ambiguous. Deletions cut 3 bases from V and 1 base from J, with 1 base between. This CDR3 has 12 amino acids. The germline CDR1 and CDR2 sequences are SGHRS and YFSETQ. The CDR3 DNA sequence: TGCGCCAGCAGCTGGAACACCGGGGAGCTGTTTTTT. Its protein is CASSWNTGELFF.

This clonotype was seen more than once but under ten times. The rearrangement joins TRBV12-2 to TRBJ1-2; TRBD1 is the table's D call, not checked against the DNA. TRBV12-2 is termed a pseudogene. The CDR3 sequence is 17 residues long. CDR3 in DNA: TGTGCAAGTCGCTTGTGGACCAGGGGGCGGTCTTACTATGGCTACACCTTC. It yields the protein CASRLWTRGRSYYGYTF.

This clonotype was counted a few times. This CDR3 is CSARLGLAVTGELFF. CDR3 sequence (DNA): TGCAGTGCCCGGCTAGGCCTAGCGGTGACCGGGGAGCTGTTTTTT. The chain couples TRBV20-1 to TRBJ2-2; 7 bases are shared with TRBD2. V dropped 6 bases and J dropped 5; count of bases not matched to a gene: 12. Germline V gene data show CDR1 as DFQATT and CDR2 as SNEGSKA (reference sequence). CDR3 length: 15 residues.

This clonotype ranks as medium-sized. One end of the junction fails to match germline, which may point to a read error. The gene calls are TRBV6-1 and TRBJ1-2; possibly TRBD1 for D (5 bases). The CDR3 spans 14 residues. The germline V gene has CDR1 MNHNS and CDR2 SASEGT. The CDR3 DNA reads as TGTGCCAGCATTGAAACAGGTCCGATCTATGGCTACACCTTC. This sequence encodes CASIETGPIYGYTF.

This chain connects TRBV2 to TRBJ1-5; D gene uncertain. Germline V gene lookup returns CDR1 SNHLY and CDR2 FYNNEI. V lost 6 bases to trimming and J lost 0 bases, with 12 bases between them. The CDR3 covers 15 residues. The chain's CDR3 is CASSLETLSNQPQHF. The CDR3 DNA reads TGTGCCAGCAGCCTCGAAACCCTTAGCAATCAGCCCCAGCATTTT.

This clonotype was seen a handful of times. This rearrangement joins TRBV6-1 to TRBJ1-5; D call uncertain. V gave up 2 bases and J gave up 1 base, with 3 bases separating them. CDR3 size: 13 residues. Germline assignment: CDR1 MNHNS and CDR2 SASEGT. CDR3 DNA sequence: TGTGCCAGCAGTGAATACAGCAATCAGCCCCAGCATTTT. This sequence encodes CASSEYSNQPQHF.